This is a list of T cell receptor beta chains from one sample in a study of Tregs in tolerant kidney transplant recipients. Using immunoSEQ multiplex PCR, the repertoire was profiled, and TCRdb retains in-frame clones only, with some absent. The table lists around 64,000 clones, about 90% of them singletons, with 3.8% in the top ten. The specimen comprised CD4+ T cells from blood (PBMCs), sampled 6 months after the transplant. These receptor sequences come from a human patient who received a combined kidney and bone marrow transplant. Certain T cells may be donor cells from the graft. CDR3s include the opening cysteine and the closing phenylalanine or tryptophan. D genes are given only for firm matches. Size is stated for part of the rows, as once, few or many counts, or as a class when the clone is expanded.

d_gene	v_gene	abundance	j_gene	CDR3nt	CDR3aa
.	TRBV4-2	once	TRBJ1-2	TGTGCCAGCAGCCAAGATCTGTCGAGTGCGCACTATGGCTACACCTTC	CASSQDLSSAHYGYTF
TRBD2	TRBV5-3	.	TRBJ2-1	TGTGCCAGAAGGTCGCTTGGGACTAGCGGCGTCTACAATGAGCAGTTCTTC	CARRSLGTSGVYNEQFF
.	TRBV18	.	TRBJ2-7	TGTGCCAGCTCACCATCAGGCGTCTCCTACGAGCAGTACTTC	CASSPSGVSYEQYF
TRBD1	TRBV7-2	.	TRBJ2-7	TGTGCCAGCAGCTTATCCTCAGGGGGCTTGGGCTACGAGCAGTACTTC	CASSLSSGGLGYEQYF
.	TRBV18	.	TRBJ1-6	TGTGCCAGCTCCCCGTGGGAGGGAAATTCACCCCTCCACTTT	CASSPWEGNSPLHF
TRBD1	TRBV7-6	few	TRBJ2-2	TGTGCCAGCAGCCCGCAGGGGGCACTCGGGGAGCTGTTTTTT	CASSPQGALGELFF
.	TRBV19	few	TRBJ1-4	TGCGCCACAGGCTATGAAAAACTGTTTTTT	CATGYEKLFF
.	TRBV9	few	TRBJ2-1	TGTGCCAGCAGCGTATTAGACTACTGGTCCAGTGAGCAGTTCTTC	CASSVLDYWSSEQFF
TRBD1	TRBV5-1	.	TRBJ1-6	TGCGCCAGCAGCTTCGACAGGGTGGAATCCCCCCTCCACTTT	CASSFDRVESPLHF
TRBD1	TRBV18	few	TRBJ1-1	TGTGCCAGCTCGCGGACAGGAGAATACACTGAAGCTTTCTTT	CASSRTGEYTEAFF
TRBD2	TRBV10-3	few	TRBJ2-1	TGTGCCACCAGACTAGCGGGAGAAGATGAGCAGTTCTTC	CATRLAGEDEQFF
.	TRBV18	.	TRBJ1-3	TGTGCCAGCTCACCAGGCCAGTTCTCTGGAAACACCATATATTTT	CASSPGQFSGNTIYF
.	TRBV14	.	TRBJ2-1	TGTGCCAGCAGCCAAGATTTTGCAGGCGAGCAGTTCTTC	CASSQDFAGEQFF
.	TRBV4-3	.	TRBJ1-1	TGCGCCAGCAGCTTCGTCGTGGGGGGGGAAAACACTGAAGCTTTCTTT	CASSFVVGGENTEAFF
.	TRBV18	.	TRBJ1-4	TGTGCCAGCTCACCCGGTGGTCAAAATGAAAAACTGTTTTTT	CASSPGGQNEKLFF
TRBD1	TRBV7-2	.	TRBJ1-4	TGTGCCAGCAGGGGGGGACAGGGCTCTATGGCGGGTGAAAAACTGTTTTTT	CASRGGQGSMAGEKLFF
TRBD2	TRBV11-2	.	TRBJ2-1	TGTGCCAGCAGCTCTAACCTCCTAGCGGGAGTCGGCAATGAGCAGTTCTTC	CASSSNLLAGVGNEQFF
.	TRBV29-1	.	TRBJ1-2	TGCAGCGTTGTAATGTGGAGGGAGGACTATGGCTACACCTTC	CSVVMWREDYGYTF
.	TRBV4-3	.	TRBJ1-6	TGCGCCAGCAGCCAAGATTTTCGGCGGGATAATTCACCCCTCCACTTT	CASSQDFRRDNSPLHF
.	TRBV7-9	.	TRBJ2-3	TGTGCCAGCAGCGCCCGGGGGGCTGGCACAGATACGCAGTATTTT	CASSARGAGTDTQYF
.	TRBV29-1	.	TRBJ1-2	TGCAGCGTTGCAGGGATTAATGGCTACACCTTC	CSVAGINGYTF
.	TRBV4-2	.	TRBJ1-5	TGTGCCAGCAGCCAAGATGGGGGGATCGGTCAGCCCCAGCATTTT	CASSQDGGIGQPQHF
TRBD2	TRBV30	.	TRBJ2-1	TGTGCCTGGAGTTCGGGACTAGCGGTGGACAATGAGCAGTTCTTC	CAWSSGLAVDNEQFF